The rows below give T cell receptor beta chains drawn from one sample of a study of cytomegalovirus exposure and HLA in healthy donors. Sequencing was performed with immunoSEQ multiplex PCR; in TCRdb, only in-frame clones are kept and a portion is missing. The sample shows over 130,000 clones, 80% to 85% of them seen only once. Sample: PBMCs. All receptors come from a female donor in good health and CMV-seronegative. Each CDR3 is given with its conserved first and last residue. D genes are given only for firm matches. Size is stated for part of the rows, as once, few or many counts, or as a class when the clone is expanded.

d_call: -; v_call: TRBV4-1; clone_size: -; j_call: TRBJ2-3; cdr3_nt: TGCGCCAGCAGCCAGCACTACCCGACCGGCACAGATACGCAGTATTTT; cdr3_aa: CASSQHYPTGTDTQYF
d_call: -; v_call: TRBV5-1; clone_size: -; j_call: TRBJ2-6; cdr3_nt: TGCGCCAGCAGCTTGTCCTTCGGGGGATCTGGGGCCAACGTCCTGACTTTC; cdr3_aa: CASSLSFGGSGANVLTF
d_call: TRBD1; v_call: TRBV28; clone_size: -; j_call: TRBJ2-1; cdr3_nt: TGTGCCATTCACAGGGGCAATGAGCAGTTCTTC; cdr3_aa: CAIHRGNEQFF
d_call: -; v_call: TRBV9; clone_size: few; j_call: TRBJ2-1; cdr3_nt: TGTGCCAGCAGCGTAGCCATGCCCGGTATGACCTACAATGAGCAGTTCTTC; cdr3_aa: CASSVAMPGMTYNEQFF
d_call: -; v_call: TRBV5-6; clone_size: -; j_call: TRBJ2-7; cdr3_nt: TGTGCCAGCAGCGGAGGGGGGGTAGTCATATCCTACGAGCAGTACTTC; cdr3_aa: CASSGGGVVISYEQYF
d_call: -; v_call: TRBV28; clone_size: -; j_call: TRBJ2-5; cdr3_nt: TGTGCCAGCAGTTTAGTCCGGGGGTGGGGGGAGACCCAGTACTTC; cdr3_aa: CASSLVRGWGETQYF
d_call: -; v_call: TRBV27; clone_size: -; j_call: TRBJ1-4; cdr3_nt: TGTGCCAGCAGAGTGGCAGGGCCGGGTGAAAAACTGTTTTTT; cdr3_aa: CASRVAGPGEKLFF
d_call: TRBD1; v_call: TRBV5-4; clone_size: -; j_call: TRBJ2-2; cdr3_nt: TGTGCCAGCAGCCGTGTGACAGGGTCAGGGGCCGGGGAGCTGTTTTTT; cdr3_aa: CASSRVTGSGAGELFF
d_call: TRBD1; v_call: TRBV29-1; clone_size: -; j_call: TRBJ2-7; cdr3_nt: TGCAGCGTTGAAAGTACAGGGGGGACCTACGAGCAGTACTTC; cdr3_aa: CSVESTGGTYEQYF
d_call: TRBD2; v_call: TRBV29-1; clone_size: -; j_call: TRBJ2-5; cdr3_nt: TGCAGCGTCACGGGGGGGGCGCGGGAGACCCAGTACTTC; cdr3_aa: CSVTGGARETQYF
d_call: TRBD2; v_call: TRBV29-1; clone_size: -; j_call: TRBJ2-3; cdr3_nt: TGCAGCGTTGAAGAATTAGCGGGGGAAGATACGCAGTATTTT; cdr3_aa: CSVEELAGEDTQYF
d_call: -; v_call: TRBV28; clone_size: few; j_call: TRBJ2-2; cdr3_nt: TGTGCCAGCAGTGGGCGGGGGCGGGACAACGGGGAGCTGTTTTTT; cdr3_aa: CASSGRGRDNGELFF
d_call: -; v_call: TRBV28; clone_size: -; j_call: TRBJ2-2; cdr3_nt: TGTGCCAGCAGTTTAGGAGGGGTCACCGGGGAGCTGTTTTTT; cdr3_aa: CASSLGGVTGELFF
d_call: -; v_call: TRBV5-6; clone_size: -; j_call: TRBJ1-4; cdr3_nt: TGTGCCAGCAGCTTGGGCAGGTATAATGAAAAACTGTTTTTT; cdr3_aa: CASSLGRYNEKLFF
d_call: -; v_call: TRBV28; clone_size: -; j_call: TRBJ1-5; cdr3_nt: TGTGCCAGCAGTTCCGGCAATCAGCCCCAGCATTTT; cdr3_aa: CASSSGNQPQHF
d_call: -; v_call: TRBV6-5; clone_size: -; j_call: TRBJ2-7; cdr3_nt: TGTGCCAGCAGTTACGACAGGCCCCCCTACGAGCAGTACTTC; cdr3_aa: CASSYDRPPYEQYF
d_call: TRBD2; v_call: TRBV5-1; clone_size: -; j_call: TRBJ2-2; cdr3_nt: TGCGCCAGCAGCTTGATGGGGGCTAGCGGGAGCACCGGGGAGCTGTTTTTT; cdr3_aa: CASSLMGASGSTGELFF
d_call: -; v_call: TRBV27; clone_size: -; j_call: TRBJ2-1; cdr3_nt: TGTGCCAGCAGTTGGAGGGGGGGATACAATGAGCAGTTCTTC; cdr3_aa: CASSWRGGYNEQFF
d_call: -; v_call: TRBV29-1; clone_size: -; j_call: TRBJ2-7; cdr3_nt: TGCAGCGTGCTCCAGGGCCCGAGCTCCTACGAGCAGTACTTC; cdr3_aa: CSVLQGPSSYEQYF
d_call: TRBD1; v_call: TRBV15; clone_size: few; j_call: TRBJ2-2; cdr3_nt: TGTGCCACCAGCACCCAGACAGGGGGCCGTTTTACGAACACCGGGGAGCTGTTTTTT; cdr3_aa: CATSTQTGGRFTNTGELFF
d_call: -; v_call: TRBV6-5; clone_size: -; j_call: TRBJ1-2; cdr3_nt: TGTGCCAGCAGGGGTAGTCGACACCTCTATGGCTACACCTTC; cdr3_aa: CASRGSRHLYGYTF
d_call: TRBD1; v_call: TRBV2; clone_size: -; j_call: TRBJ1-2; cdr3_nt: TGTGCCAGCAGTGAAGGGACAGGGGGAGTCTATGGCTACACCTTC; cdr3_aa: CASSEGTGGVYGYTF
d_call: -; v_call: TRBV23-1; clone_size: -; j_call: TRBJ2-6; cdr3_nt: TGCGCCAGTTCGGGGGAGTCCAACGTCCTGACTTTC; cdr3_aa: CASSGESNVLTF
d_call: TRBD2; v_call: TRBV15; clone_size: -; j_call: TRBJ2-1; cdr3_nt: TGTGCCACCACCCCAGGACTAGCGGAAACCTACAATGAGCAGTTCTTC; cdr3_aa: CATTPGLAETYNEQFF
d_call: -; v_call: TRBV28; clone_size: -; j_call: TRBJ1-1; cdr3_nt: TGTGCCAGCAGGGCCAGGGTGGGGCCAGCTTTCTTT; cdr3_aa: CASRARVGPAFF
d_call: -; v_call: TRBV30; clone_size: -; j_call: TRBJ2-1; cdr3_nt: TGTGCCTGGACTAGGACATTCTCCTACAATGAGCAGTTCTTC; cdr3_aa: CAWTRTFSYNEQFF
d_call: -; v_call: TRBV11-2; clone_size: -; j_call: TRBJ2-1; cdr3_nt: TGTGCCAGCAGCTTAGGAGGTCTCAATGAGCAGTTCTTC; cdr3_aa: CASSLGGLNEQFF